The next 29 T cell receptor beta chains were all read from a single sample in a study of T cell responses to AZD1222 COVID-19 vaccine. The repertoire was sequenced with immunoSEQ multiplex PCR; TCRdb's copy has only in-frame clones and lacks some. In the table there are approximately 190,000 clones, approximately 91% of which are singletons. Sequencing was performed on peripheral blood, taken on day 0 of AZD1222 vaccination. The receptors shown here come from an adult in good health.

The rearrangement links TRBV11-2 to TRBJ2-1; D is unresolved. Trimming pared 7 bases from V and 10 bases from J, leaving 14 bases between. CDR1 is SGHAT, CDR2 FQNNGV, per germline. The CDR3 loop spans 12 amino acids. This CDR3 is CASNQRPDEQFF. DNA for the CDR3: TGTGCCAGCAACCAAAGACCGGACGAGCAGTTCTTC.

The chain has TRBV2 and TRBJ2-5, with 9 bases identical to TRBD1. CDR1 SNHLY and CDR2 FYNNEI come from the germline V gene. J was trimmed by 5 bases and V by 7 bases; bases with no gene match: 8. This CDR3 spans 14 amino acids. The CDR3 is CASKAWTGEETQYF. The CDR3 nucleotides read TGTGCCAGCAAAGCCTGGACAGGGGAGGAGACCCAGTACTTC. The full variable domain, its missing parts supplied by reference TRBV2 and TRBJ2-5, is EPEVTQTPSHQVTQMGQEVILRCVPISNHLYFYWYRQILGQKVEFLVSFYNNEISEKSEIFDDQFSVERPDGSNFTLKIRSTKLEDSAMYFCASKAWTGEETQYFGPGTRLLVL.

V is TRBV27 and J is TRBJ1-4; 9 bases agree with TRBD1. Trimming removed 0 bases from V and 7 bases from J; junction bases left unmatched: 9. The CDR3 consists of 17 residues. Germline assignment: CDR1 MNHEY and CDR2 SMNVEV (reference sequence). As DNA, the CDR3 is TGTGCCAGCAGTTTATCGGCGACAGGGGGAGGAGGTGAAAAACTGTTTTTT. This codes for CASSLSATGGGGEKLFF.

This clone was seen only once. This chain connects TRBV5-4 to TRBJ2-2; no definite D call. The CDR3 contains 15 residues. V shed 0 bases and J shed 0 bases, with 6 bases lying between them. The germline V gene has CDR1 SGHNT and CDR2 YYREEE (reference sequence). The CDR3 reads CASSLDRPNTGELFF. The CDR3 DNA follows: TGTGCCAGCAGCTTGGATAGGCCGAACACCGGGGAGCTGTTTTTT.

This sequence joins TRBV9 and TRBJ2-1, with D perhaps TRBD2 (5 bases). Between the trimmed V and J ends, which lost 3 bases and 8 bases, there was a span of 15 bases. The CDR3 sequence is 14 residues long. Per germline, CDR1 SGDLS and CDR2 YYNGEE. The CDR3 DNA reads TGTGCCAGCAGCGCGAACCCTGTGGAGGATGAGCAGTTCTTC. It specifies CASSANPVEDEQFF.

V gene TRBV9 combines with J gene TRBJ2-2, with 7 positions matching TRBD2. The germline gives CDR1 SGDLS, CDR2 YYNGEE. This CDR3 is built from 17 residues. The V segment lost 3 bases and the J segment 4 bases; nucleotides outside the gene matches: 12. CDR3 coding DNA: TGTGCCAGCAGCGAGTTTCTTACCAGCGGGACCACCGGGGAGCTGTTTTTT. Translating gives CASSEFLTSGTTGELFF. Full variable domain (missing parts from reference TRBV9 and TRBJ2-2): DSGVTQTPKHLITATGQRVTLRCSPRSGDLSVYWYQQSLDQGLQFLIQYYNGEERAKGNILERFSAQQFPDLHSELNLSSLELGDSALYFCASSEFLTSGTTGELFFGEGSRLTVL.

The chain couples TRBV7-8 to TRBJ2-7; the D is unclear. V gave up 5 bases and J gave up 3 bases, with 5 bases separating them. CDR1 is SGHVS, CDR2 FQNEAQ, per germline. The CDR3 runs 11 residues. CDR3 in DNA: TGTGCCAGCAGCCAACGCTACGAGCAGTACTTC. Encoded protein: CASSQRYEQYF.

The chain combines TRBV4-1 with TRBJ1-3; 7 nucleotides line up with TRBD1. Trimming at V came to 1 base and at J to 8 bases, leaving 14 bases not matched to a gene. This CDR3 contains 17 residues. The germline gives CDR1 MGHRA, CDR2 YSYEKL. The CDR3 sequence: CASSQGSLPYRGDTIYF. CDR3 bases: TGCGCCAGCAGCCAAGGGTCCCTCCCGTACAGGGGTGACACCATATATTTT.

In this sample, this clone turned up once. V is TRBV6-5 and J is TRBJ1-2; D unclear. This CDR3 comprises 13 residues. Germline CDR1 and CDR2: MNHEY and SVGAGI. Trimming stripped 6 bases from V and 7 bases from J, with 15 bases between. The CDR3 spells CASRNGVVAGYTF. The CDR3 nucleotides read TGTGCCAGCAGAAACGGTGTCGTGGCTGGCTACACCTTC.

This clone occurred a few times. This chain uses TRBV28 with TRBJ2-1, with 13 bases aligning to TRBD2. The CDR3 sequence is 14 residues long. Losses at the gene ends were 5 bases for V and 15 bases for J; bases not matched to a gene: 10. Per germline, CDR1 MDHEN and CDR2 SYDVKM. This CDR3 is CASSPGLAGVFRFF. In DNA form, the CDR3 reads TGTGCCAGCAGTCCCGGACTAGCGGGAGTATTTCGGTTCTTC.

The V and J genes are TRBV5-5 and TRBJ2-1; D is undetermined. The CDR3 sequence is 14 residues long. The germline gives CDR1 SGHKS, CDR2 YYEKEE (reference sequence). The ends were cut back, 1 base at V and 7 bases at J, with 12 bases in the middle. The CDR3 DNA reads TGTGCCAGCAGCTTGATCTCATTTGATAATGAGCAGTTCTTC. The encoded protein is CASSLISFDNEQFF.

The chain carries TRBV6-5 and TRBJ1-2; 7 bases match TRBD1. V was clipped by 3 bases and J by 7 bases; unmatched bases: 11. The germline V gene has CDR1 MNHEY and CDR2 SVGAGI. The CDR3 length is 15 residues. CDR3 nucleotide sequence: TGTGCCAGCAGTTATTATGCAGGGGGGGACTTTGGCTACACCTTC. This sequence encodes CASSYYAGGDFGYTF.

Only one count was recorded for this clone. V is TRBV5-4 and J is TRBJ2-1; D might be TRBD1 (5 bases). This CDR3 comprises 15 residues. CDR1 and CDR2 from the germline V gene are SGHNT and YYREEE (reference sequence). V was clipped by 4 bases and J by 4 bases, with 15 bases between them. CDR3 protein: CASSQRLDSYNEQFF. CDR3 in DNA: TGTGCCAGCAGCCAACGCCTAGACAGTTACAATGAGCAGTTCTTC.

This clone was seen a few times. This chain uses TRBV19 with TRBJ1-5; no firm D call. The CDR3 is made up of 14 amino acids. Germline V gene sequence: CDR1 LNHDA, CDR2 SQIVND (reference sequence). V lost 3 bases, J lost 3 bases, and 9 bases lay in between. CDR3 sequence reads: CASSIREYNQPQHF. The CDR3 coding sequence is TGTGCCAGTAGTATCCGAGAATACAATCAGCCCCAGCATTTT. The complete variable domain, with remaining parts taken from reference TRBV19 and TRBJ1-5, reads DGGITQSPKYLFRKEGQNVTLSCEQNLNHDAMYWYRQDPGQGLRLIYYSQIVNDFQKGDIAEGYSVSREKKESFPLTVTSAQKNPTAFYLCASSIREYNQPQHFGDGTRLSIL.

The chain uses TRBV10-2 and TRBJ2-7; D call uncertain. The CDR3 totals 15 residues. In germline, CDR1 is WSHSY, CDR2 SAAADI. V was pared by 3 bases and J by 5 bases, with 17 bases between. CDR3 residues: CASSDPPDSLHEQYF. The CDR3 DNA is TGCGCCAGCAGTGATCCGCCTGACTCCCTCCACGAGCAGTACTTC.

The J gene is TRBJ2-5, the V gene TRBV28, with D maybe TRBD1 (6 bases). Germline V gene lookup returns CDR1 MDHEN and CDR2 SYDVKM. V was shortened by 2 bases and J by 1 base, with 11 bases between the two germline ends. This CDR3 contains 15 residues. CDR3 nucleotides: TGTGCCAGCAGTTTAAGAGGCAGGGGCCAAGAGACCCAGTACTTC. This sequence encodes CASSLRGRGQETQYF.

The chain uses TRBV5-6 and TRBJ1-2, with a weak D call TRBD1 (6 bases). The CDR3 has 15 residues. In germline, CDR1 is SGHDT, CDR2 YYEEEE. V gave up 1 base and J gave up 7 bases, with 17 bases separating them. The CDR3 sequence: CASSLWSGGQGGYTF. The CDR3 DNA sequence: TGTGCCAGCAGCTTGTGGTCCGGGGGGCAGGGTGGCTACACCTTC.

CDR3 coding DNA: TGTGCCATCAGTGAGTACGGGCAGGGAAAAACTGAAGCTTTCTTT. Protein: CAISEYGQGKTEAFF. The chain carries TRBV10-3 and TRBJ1-1; possible D gene TRBD1, 5 bases. The CDR3 totals 15 residues. Trimming left V 1 base short and J 5 bases short, with 14 bases between. Looked up from germline, CDR1 is ENHRY and CDR2 is SYGVKD.

The rearrangement joins TRBV5-4 to TRBJ2-1, with 8 bases lining up with TRBD2. Germline CDR1 reads SGHNT; CDR2 reads YYREEE (reference sequence). With 4 bases clipped from V and 2 bases from J, the junction kept 8 bases outside the gene matches. The CDR3 is 16 residues long. CDR3 in amino acids: CASSPGGALAYNEQFF. The CDR3 DNA reads as TGTGCCAGCAGCCCCGGGGGGGCTCTAGCCTACAATGAGCAGTTCTTC.

The V gene is TRBV5-4, the J gene TRBJ1-2; 8 bases fit TRBD1. Unmatched junction bases numbered 8, after V lost 4 bases and J lost 3 bases. The length of the CDR3 is 15 residues. CDR1 and CDR2 from the germline V gene are SGHNT and YYREEE (reference sequence). The CDR3, as DNA: TGTGCCAGCAGCCCCGGACAGGGCGTCGACTATGGCTACACCTTC. Translated: CASSPGQGVDYGYTF. Variable domain in full (rest from reference TRBV5-4 and TRBJ1-2): ETGVTQSPTHLIKTRGQQVTLRCSSQSGHNTVSWYQQALGQGPQFIFQYYREEENGRGNFPPRFSGLQFPNYSSELNVNALELDDSALYLCASSPGQGVDYGYTFGSGTRLTVV.

The J gene is TRBJ1-2, the V gene TRBV10-3; D unclear. Trimming took off 2 bases at V and 8 bases at J, with 9 bases between the two ends. Germline CDR1 is ENHRY and CDR2 is SYGVKD. The CDR3 contains 12 residues. The CDR3 spells CAISEASSGYTF. As DNA, the CDR3 is TGTGCCATCAGTGAGGCTAGCAGCGGCTACACCTTC.

With regard to this clone: Different DNA sequences within this sample yield the same CDR3. This chain connects TRBV7-2 to TRBJ2-1, with unresolved D. CDR1 and CDR2 from the germline V gene are SGHTA and FQGNSA. With 1 base removed from V and 5 bases from J, the gap between germline ends came to 6 bases. The CDR3 has 13 residues. The CDR3 is CASSLGPNNEQFF. In nucleotides, the CDR3 is TGTGCCAGCAGCTTAGGACCCAACAATGAGCAGTTCTTC.

This clone showed up just a few times. The V and J genes are TRBV9 and TRBJ2-7, with a weak D call TRBD1 (6 bases). CDR3 size: 14 residues. The germline V gene has CDR1 SGDLS and CDR2 YYNGEE. Trimming cost V 4 bases and J 2 bases, with 13 bases left between them. The CDR3 DNA sequence: TGTGCCAGCAGCAGAGACAGGACGACCTACGAGCAGTACTTC. Translated: CASSRDRTTYEQYF.

This chain links TRBV7-8 with TRBJ2-3, with 11 bases fitting TRBD2. J gave up 1 base and V 2 bases, and 2 bases lay outside the gene matches. Germline assignment: CDR1 SGHVS and CDR2 FQNEAQ. The CDR3 extends over 16 amino acids. CDR3 sequence: CASSLRGLAGTDTQYF. In DNA, the CDR3 is TGTGCCAGCAGCTTACGGGGACTAGCGGGCACAGATACGCAGTATTTT.

The chain carries TRBV28 and TRBJ1-5; D is unclear. V was cut by 1 base and J by 3 bases, with 22 bases left in between. The CDR3 is 19 amino acids. Germline loops: CDR1 MDHEN, CDR2 SYDVKM. The CDR3 region is CASSLLTDGDSTINQPQHF. As DNA, the CDR3 is TGTGCCAGCAGTTTATTAACAGATGGGGATAGTACTATCAATCAGCCCCAGCATTTT.

CDR3 DNA sequence: TGTGCCAGCAGTTTGAATTCGAATGGCTACACCTTC. Encoded protein: CASSLNSNGYTF. The chain combines TRBV12-3 or TRBV12-4 with TRBJ1-2; D gene unclear. V lost 3 bases, J lost 6 bases, and 8 bases lay in between. CDR3 length equals 12 residues.

The chain carries TRBV6-5 and TRBJ1-3; D unclear. Between the trimmed V and J ends, which lost 4 bases and 1 base, there was a span of 5 bases. The CDR3 consists of 13 residues. Per germline, CDR1 MNHEY and CDR2 SVGAGI. The CDR3 DNA is TGTGCCAGCAGTTCAGTATCTGGAAACACCATATATTTT. This gives the protein CASSSVSGNTIYF.

This CDR3 reads CASSNRVKDEQYF. DNA for the CDR3: TGCGCCAGCAGCAACAGGGTAAAGGACGAGCAGTACTTC. The V and J genes are TRBV5-1 and TRBJ2-7; possibly TRBD1 for D (6 bases). Germline V gene lookup returns CDR1 SGHRS and CDR2 YFSETQ. The CDR3 extends over 13 amino acids. V lost 4 bases, J lost 5 bases, and 13 bases lay in between.

The CDR3, as DNA: TGTGCCAGCAGCACCGGACAGGGGGCGAAACTGTTTTTT. Translation: CASSTGQGAKLFF. The V gene is TRBV6-5, the J gene TRBJ1-4; 11 bases align to TRBD1. Germline assignment: CDR1 MNHEY and CDR2 SVGAGI. The CDR3 covers 13 residues. With V trimmed by 6 bases and J by 11 bases, 5 bases remained unmatched.